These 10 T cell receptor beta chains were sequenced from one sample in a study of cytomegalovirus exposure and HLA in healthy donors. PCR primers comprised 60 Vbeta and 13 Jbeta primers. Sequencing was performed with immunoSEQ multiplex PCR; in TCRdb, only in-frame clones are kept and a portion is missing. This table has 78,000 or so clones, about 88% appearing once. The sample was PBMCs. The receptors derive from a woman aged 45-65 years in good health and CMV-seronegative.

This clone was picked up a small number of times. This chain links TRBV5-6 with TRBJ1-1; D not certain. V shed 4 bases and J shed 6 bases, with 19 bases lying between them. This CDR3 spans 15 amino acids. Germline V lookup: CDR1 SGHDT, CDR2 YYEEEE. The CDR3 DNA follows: TGTGCCAGCAGCCTCCCGACCGGTTACGCGGCTGAAGCTTTCTTT. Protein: CASSLPTGYAAEAFF. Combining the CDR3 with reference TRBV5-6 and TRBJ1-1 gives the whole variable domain DAGVTQSPTHLIKTRGQQVTLRCSPKSGHDTVSWYQQALGQGPQFIFQYYEEEERQRGNFPDRFSGHQFPNYSSELNVNALLLGDSALYLCASSLPTGYAAEAFFGQGTRLTVV.

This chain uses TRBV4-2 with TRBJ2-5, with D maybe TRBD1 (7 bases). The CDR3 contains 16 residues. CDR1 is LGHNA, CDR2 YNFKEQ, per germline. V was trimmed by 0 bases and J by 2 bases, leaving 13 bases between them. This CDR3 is CASSQELQGGQETQYF. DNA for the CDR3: TGTGCCAGCAGCCAAGAACTTCAGGGGGGACAAGAGACCCAGTACTTC.

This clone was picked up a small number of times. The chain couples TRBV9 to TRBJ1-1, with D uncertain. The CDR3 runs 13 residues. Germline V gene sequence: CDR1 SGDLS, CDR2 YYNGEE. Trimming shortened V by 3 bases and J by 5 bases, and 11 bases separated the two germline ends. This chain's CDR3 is CASSGRGGTEAFF. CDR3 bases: TGTGCCAGCAGCGGGCGTGGAGGGACTGAAGCTTTCTTT.

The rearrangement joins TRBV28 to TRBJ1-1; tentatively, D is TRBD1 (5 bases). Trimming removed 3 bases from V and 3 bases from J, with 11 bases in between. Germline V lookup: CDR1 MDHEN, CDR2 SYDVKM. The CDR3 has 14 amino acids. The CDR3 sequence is CASSFRGGYTEAFF. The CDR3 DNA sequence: TGTGCCAGCAGTTTCCGGGGGGGGTACACTGAAGCTTTCTTT.

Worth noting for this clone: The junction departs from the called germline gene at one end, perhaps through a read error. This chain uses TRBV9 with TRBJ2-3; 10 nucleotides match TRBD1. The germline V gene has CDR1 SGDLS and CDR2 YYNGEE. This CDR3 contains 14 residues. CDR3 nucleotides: TGTGCCAGCAGCGCCCGACAAGAGGGACAGGGGATGGATTTT. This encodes CASSARQEGQGMDF.

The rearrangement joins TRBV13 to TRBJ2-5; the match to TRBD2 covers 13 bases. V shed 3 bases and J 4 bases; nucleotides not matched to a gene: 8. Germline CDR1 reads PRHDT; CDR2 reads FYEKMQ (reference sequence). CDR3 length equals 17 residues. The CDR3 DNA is TGTGCCAGCAGCTTCTACGGACTAGCGGGAGAGTTAGAGACCCAGTACTTC. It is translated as CASSFYGLAGELETQYF.

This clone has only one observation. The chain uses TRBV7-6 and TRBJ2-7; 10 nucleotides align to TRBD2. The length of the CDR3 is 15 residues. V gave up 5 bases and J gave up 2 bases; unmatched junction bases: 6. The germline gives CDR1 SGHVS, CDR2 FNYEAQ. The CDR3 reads CASSEIAGGPYEQYF. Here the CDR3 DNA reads TGTGCCAGCAGCGAGATAGCGGGAGGCCCCTACGAGCAGTACTTC.

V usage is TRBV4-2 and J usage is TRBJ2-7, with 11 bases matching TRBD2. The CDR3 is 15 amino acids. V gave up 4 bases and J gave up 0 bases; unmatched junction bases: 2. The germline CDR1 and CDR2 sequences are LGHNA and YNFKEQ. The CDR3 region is CASSRGLAVSYEQYF. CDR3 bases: TGTGCCAGCAGCCGGGGACTAGCGGTCTCCTACGAGCAGTACTTC.

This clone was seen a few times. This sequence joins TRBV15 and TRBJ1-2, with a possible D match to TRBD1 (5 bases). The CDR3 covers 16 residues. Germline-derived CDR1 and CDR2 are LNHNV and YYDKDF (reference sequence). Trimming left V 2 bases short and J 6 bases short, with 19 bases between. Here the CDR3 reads CATSRRTRVDSHGYTF. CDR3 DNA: TGTGCCACCAGCAGAAGGACAAGGGTAGACTCGCATGGCTACACCTTC.

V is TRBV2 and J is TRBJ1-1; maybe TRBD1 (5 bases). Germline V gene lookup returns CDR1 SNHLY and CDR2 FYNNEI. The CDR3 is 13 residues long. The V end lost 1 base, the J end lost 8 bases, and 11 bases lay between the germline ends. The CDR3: CASSEVGADEAFF. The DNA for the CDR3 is TGTGCCAGCAGTGAAGTAGGGGCCGACGAAGCTTTCTTT.